This TCR beta chain was sequenced for a study of cytomegalovirus exposure and HLA in healthy donors. Findings and limits, study-wide: The presence/absence work took it that sequencing depth was about the same across donors.

Trimming took 5 bases from V and 0 from J; bases not matched to a gene: 4. Germline V lookup: CDR1 LNHNV, CDR2 YYDKDF (reference sequence). The CDR3 runs to 15 residues. PCR used 60 Vbeta primers and 13 Jbeta primers. Profiling relied on immunoSEQ multiplex PCR, and the TCRdb table lists in-frame clones only, not all of them. In the table there are roughly 250,000 clones, about four fifths of which are singletons. The table lists this clone with a count of one. Its antigen is undetermined. The sample taken for sequencing was PBMCs. This TCR was sampled from a girl between 2 and 10 years old in good health and CMV-seronegative. The chain joins TRBV15 to TRBJ2-3; 8 bases agree with TRBD2. CDR3 loop: CATSHSGASTDTQYF. CDR3 coding DNA: TGTGCCACCAGCCATAGCGGGGCTAGCACAGATACGCAGTATTTT.